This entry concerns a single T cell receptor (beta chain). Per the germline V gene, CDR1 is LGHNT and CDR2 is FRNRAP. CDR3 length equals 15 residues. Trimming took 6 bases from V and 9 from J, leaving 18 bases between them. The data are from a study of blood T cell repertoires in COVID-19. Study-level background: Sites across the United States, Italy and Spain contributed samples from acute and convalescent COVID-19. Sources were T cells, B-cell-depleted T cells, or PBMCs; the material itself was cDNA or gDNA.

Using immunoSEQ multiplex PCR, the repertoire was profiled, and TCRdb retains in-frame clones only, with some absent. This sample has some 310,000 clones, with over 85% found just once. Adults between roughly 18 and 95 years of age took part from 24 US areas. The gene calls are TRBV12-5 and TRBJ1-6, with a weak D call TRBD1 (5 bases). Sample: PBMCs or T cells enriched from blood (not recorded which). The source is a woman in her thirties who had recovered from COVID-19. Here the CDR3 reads CASGRQTLTGSPLHF. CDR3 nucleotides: TGTGCTAGTGGGAGACAGACCCTAACAGGTTCACCCCTCCACTTT.